The 5 T cell receptor beta chains below were found in one sample sequenced in a study of CD8+CD57+ T cells in acquired aplastic anemia (dated by TCRdb to 2016 to 2019). For sequencing, an Illumina HiSeq 2000 was employed. Genomic DNA served as template for TCR beta VDJ combination and CDR3 sequence profiling. The raw public reads went through TCRdb reprocessing: fastp at Q25, MiXCR clone calling, in-frame beta chains kept. Rows are unified per CDR3 protein, each entry keeping the most common DNA and genes. The sample table contains 150,000 or so distinct CDR3 sequences; only one count was recorded for around 47% of them. Of the sample, 3.2% falls within the top ten clones. The patients picked for sequencing were ones in whom flow cytometry had shown an expansion of CD8+CD57+ cells. Sequencing used sorted CD4+, CD8+, or CD8+CD57+ T cells (not recorded which) from PBMCs. These TCRs come from a human donor with aplastic anemia.

This clonotype has ten or more counts. V and J are TRBV3-1 and TRBJ2-3; D gene uncertain. Between the trimmed V and J ends, which lost 4 bases and 2 bases, there was a span of 4 bases. Germline loops: CDR1 LGHDT, CDR2 YNNKEL (reference sequence). The CDR3 is 12 amino acids. CDR3 residues: CASSLHTDTQYF. For the CDR3, the DNA is TGTGCCAGCAGCCTACACACAGATACGCAGTATTTT.

This clonotype turned up a few times. A read error may be the cause here, since a much bigger clone is one base away. The J gene is TRBJ2-7, the V gene TRBV7-9, with 9 bases fitting TRBD1. The CDR3 covers 14 residues. Germline V gives CDR1 SEHNR, CDR2 FQNEAQ (reference sequence). This CDR3 reads CASSSQQGAYEQYF. CDR3 nucleotide sequence: TGTGCCAGCAGCTCACAACAGGGGGCCTATGAGCAGTACTTC. The full variable domain, its missing parts supplied by reference TRBV7-9 and TRBJ2-7, is DTGVSQNPRHKITKRGQNVTFRCDPISEHNRLYWYRQTLGQGPEFLTYFQNEAQLEKSRLLSDRFSAERPKGSFSTLEIQRTEQGDSAMYLCASSSQQGAYEQYFGPGTRLTVT.

This sequence joins TRBV25-1 and TRBJ1-4; D is ambiguous. Deletions cut 6 bases from V and 8 bases from J, with 16 bases between. This CDR3 has 14 residues. The germline V gene has CDR1 MGHDK and CDR2 SYGVNS. The CDR3 sequence: CASSEGLPGEKLFF. As DNA, the CDR3 is TGTGCCAGCAGCGAAGGGCTACCGGGGGAAAAACTGTTTTTT. Looking up the rest from reference TRBV25-1 and TRBJ1-4 gives the full variable domain: EADIYQTPRYLVIGTGKKITLECSQTMGHDKMYWYQQDPGMELHLIHYSYGVNSTEKGDLSSESTVSRIRTEHFPLTLESARPSHTSQYLCASSEGLPGEKLFFGSGTQLSVL.

This clonotype was detected many times. V gene TRBV7-8 combines with J gene TRBJ2-7; TRBD1 agrees at 9 bases. The CDR3 is 13 amino acids. Trimming at V came to 0 bases and at J to 6 bases, leaving 0 bases not matched to a gene. CDR1 and CDR2 from the germline V gene are SGHVS and FQNEAQ. CDR3 sequence (DNA): TGTGCCAGCAGCTTAGCGGGACAGGGCGAGCAGTACGTC. Encoded protein: CASSLAGQGEQYV.

This chain connects TRBV10-3 to TRBJ2-3; TRBD2 matches 9 bases. Trimming took 3 bases from V and 1 from J; bases not matched to a gene: 11. The CDR3 is made up of 18 amino acids. CDR1 and CDR2 (germline): ENHRY, SYGVKD. This CDR3 is CAISDPGAGGPGTDTQYF. The CDR3 coding sequence is TGTGCCATCAGTGACCCAGGGGCGGGGGGGCCCGGCACAGATACGCAGTATTTT.